Reported below is one T cell receptor beta chain. The data were obtained in a study of blood T cell repertoires in COVID-19. In the study overall: Collection of acute and convalescent COVID-19 samples took place in the United States, Italy and Spain. Sources were T cells, B-cell-depleted T cells, or PBMCs; the material itself was cDNA or gDNA.

Original methodology: By means of reference gene primer amplification, nucleated cell counts were estimated. Sequencing used immunoSEQ multiplex PCR; TCRdb keeps in-frame clones, though not all of them. V and J calls and clone size are given by that table; D and trimming were obtained from the DNA. The sample includes tens of thousands of clones, under 90% of them seen just once. There are 15 residues in the CDR3. Looked up from germline, CDR1 is SGHAT and CDR2 is FQNNGV. The V segment lost 0 bases and the J segment 6 bases; nucleotides outside the gene matches: 1. The sequenced sample was peripheral blood. This TCR came from a man in his sixties with acute or convalescent COVID-19. The chain combines TRBV11-2 with TRBJ2-1, with TRBD2 matching 11 bases. This CDR3 is CASSLELAGVNEQFF. The CDR3 bases are TGTGCCAGCAGCTTAGAACTAGCGGGGGTCAATGAGCAGTTCTTC.